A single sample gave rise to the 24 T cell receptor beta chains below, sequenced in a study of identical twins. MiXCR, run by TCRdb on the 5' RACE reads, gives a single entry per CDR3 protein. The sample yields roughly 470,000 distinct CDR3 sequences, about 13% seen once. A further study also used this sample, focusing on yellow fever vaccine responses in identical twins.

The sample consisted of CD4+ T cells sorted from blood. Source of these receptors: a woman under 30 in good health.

CDR3 DNA: TGTGCCAGCAGTTCCCTTTCGAAAGATACGCAGTATTTT. Translation gives CASSSLSKDTQYF. The chain joins TRBV7-9 to TRBJ2-3; D gene unclear. The germline V gene has CDR1 SEHNR and CDR2 FQNEAQ (reference sequence). V gave up 6 bases and J gave up 5 bases, with 12 bases separating them. This CDR3 comprises 13 residues.

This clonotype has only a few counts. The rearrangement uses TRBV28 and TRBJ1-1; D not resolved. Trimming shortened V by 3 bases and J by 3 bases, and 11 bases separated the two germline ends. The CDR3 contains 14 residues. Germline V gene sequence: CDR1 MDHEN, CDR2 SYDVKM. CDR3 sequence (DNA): TGTGCCAGCAGTTTCCTCCTTACAGACACTGAAGCTTTCTTT. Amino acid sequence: CASSFLLTDTEAFF.

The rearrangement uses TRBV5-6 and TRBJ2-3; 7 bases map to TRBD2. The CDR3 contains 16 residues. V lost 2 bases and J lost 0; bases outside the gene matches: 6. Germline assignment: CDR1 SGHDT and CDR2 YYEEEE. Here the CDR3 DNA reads TGTGCCAGCAGCTTCCTGGGGGGGTATAGCACAGATACGCAGTATTTT. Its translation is CASSFLGGYSTDTQYF. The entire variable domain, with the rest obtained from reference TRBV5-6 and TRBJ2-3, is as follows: DAGVTQSPTHLIKTRGQQVTLRCSPKSGHDTVSWYQQALGQGPQFIFQYYEEEERQRGNFPDRFSGHQFPNYSSELNVNALLLGDSALYLCASSFLGGYSTDTQYFGPGTRLTVL.

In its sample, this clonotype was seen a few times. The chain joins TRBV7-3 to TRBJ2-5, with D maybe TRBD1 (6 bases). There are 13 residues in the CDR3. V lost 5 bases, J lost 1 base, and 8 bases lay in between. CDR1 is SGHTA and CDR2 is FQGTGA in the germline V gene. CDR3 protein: CASSVGAQETQYF. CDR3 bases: TGTGCCAGCAGCGTGGGGGCCCAAGAGACCCAGTACTTC.

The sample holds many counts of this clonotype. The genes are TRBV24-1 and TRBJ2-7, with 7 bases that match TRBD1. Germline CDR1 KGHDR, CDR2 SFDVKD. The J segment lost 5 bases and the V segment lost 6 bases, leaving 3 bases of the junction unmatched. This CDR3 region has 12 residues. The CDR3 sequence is CATSSRGNEQYF. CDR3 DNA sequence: TGTGCCACCAGTAGCAGGGGGAACGAGCAGTACTTC.

The CDR3 DNA is TGTGCCAGCGCCGGGACAAAAAAAGAGACCCAGTACTTC. Amino acid sequence: CASAGTKKETQYF. The chain joins TRBV28 to TRBJ2-5; D might be TRBD1 (6 bases). The CDR3 contains 13 residues. Germline V gene data show CDR1 as MDHEN and CDR2 as SYDVKM. V was trimmed by 8 bases and J by 3 bases, leaving 13 bases between them. The full variable domain, its missing parts supplied by reference TRBV28 and TRBJ2-5, is DVKVTQSSRYLVKRTGEKVFLECVQDMDHENMFWYRQDPGLGLRLIYFSYDVKMKEKGDIPEGYSVSREKKERFSLILESASTNQTSMYLCASAGTKKETQYFGPGTRLLVL.

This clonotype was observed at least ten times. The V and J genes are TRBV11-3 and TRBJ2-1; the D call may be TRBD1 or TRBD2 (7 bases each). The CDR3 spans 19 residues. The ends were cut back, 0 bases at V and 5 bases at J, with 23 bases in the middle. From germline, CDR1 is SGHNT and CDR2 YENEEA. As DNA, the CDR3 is TGTGCCAGCAGCTTAGATTGGGGGGGACCCCAGGGGGGACACAATGAGCAGTTCTTC. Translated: CASSLDWGGPQGGHNEQFF.

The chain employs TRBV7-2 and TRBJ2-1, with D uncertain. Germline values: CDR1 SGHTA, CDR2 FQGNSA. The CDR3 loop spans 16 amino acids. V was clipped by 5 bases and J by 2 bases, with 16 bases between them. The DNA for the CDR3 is TGTGCCAGCAGCCCAGACTCCAGCGTCGCCTACAATGAGCAGTTCTTC. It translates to CASSPDSSVAYNEQFF.

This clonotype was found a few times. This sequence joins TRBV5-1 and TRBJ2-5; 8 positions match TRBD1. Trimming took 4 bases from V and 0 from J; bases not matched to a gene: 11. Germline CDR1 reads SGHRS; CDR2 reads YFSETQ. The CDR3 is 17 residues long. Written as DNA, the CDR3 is TGCGCCAGCAGCCCCGGGACAGGTGGGATTAACCAAGAGACCCAGTACTTC. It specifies CASSPGTGGINQETQYF.

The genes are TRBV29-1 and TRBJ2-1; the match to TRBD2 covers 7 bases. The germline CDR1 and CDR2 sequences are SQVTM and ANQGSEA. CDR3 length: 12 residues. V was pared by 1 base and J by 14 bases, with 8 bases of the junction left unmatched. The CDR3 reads CSVEGGGTDKFF. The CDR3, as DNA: TGCAGCGTTGAAGGGGGAGGGACTGATAAGTTCTTC.

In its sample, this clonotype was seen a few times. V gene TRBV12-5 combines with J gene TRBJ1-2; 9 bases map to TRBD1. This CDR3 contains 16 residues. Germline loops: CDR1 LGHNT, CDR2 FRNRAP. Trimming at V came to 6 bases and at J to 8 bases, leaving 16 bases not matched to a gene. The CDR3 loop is CASGLGQGITPGGYTF. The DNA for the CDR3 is TGTGCTAGTGGCCTCGGACAGGGGATAACACCGGGAGGCTACACCTTC.

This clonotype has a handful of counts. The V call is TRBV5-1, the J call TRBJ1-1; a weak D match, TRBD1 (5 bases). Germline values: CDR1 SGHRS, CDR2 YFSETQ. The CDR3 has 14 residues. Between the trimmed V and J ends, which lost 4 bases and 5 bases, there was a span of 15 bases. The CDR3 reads CASSPGTGRTEAFF. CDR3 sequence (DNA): TGCGCCAGCAGCCCGGGGACCGGGAGGACTGAAGCTTTCTTT.

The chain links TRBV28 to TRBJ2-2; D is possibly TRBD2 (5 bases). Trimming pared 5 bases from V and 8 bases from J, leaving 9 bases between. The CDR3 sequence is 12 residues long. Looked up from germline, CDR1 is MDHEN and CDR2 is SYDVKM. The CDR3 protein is CASSRGWGELFF. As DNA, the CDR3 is TGTGCCAGCAGTCGAGGGTGGGGGGAGCTGTTTTTT.

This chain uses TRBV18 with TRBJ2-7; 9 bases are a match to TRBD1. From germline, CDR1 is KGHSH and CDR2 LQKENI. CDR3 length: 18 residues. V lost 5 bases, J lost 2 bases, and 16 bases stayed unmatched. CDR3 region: CASSTGTGKSGGTYEQYF. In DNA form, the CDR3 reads TGTGCCAGCTCAACCGGGACAGGGAAAAGCGGTGGGACCTACGAGCAGTACTTC.

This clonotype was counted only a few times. CDR3 protein: CSARTPGTFEAFF. The CDR3, as DNA: TGCAGTGCTAGAACGCCGGGCACCTTTGAAGCTTTCTTT. The chain uses TRBV20-1 and TRBJ1-1; no definite D call. The length of the CDR3 is 13 residues. The germline V gene has CDR1 DFQATT and CDR2 SNEGSKA (reference sequence). V was cut by 2 bases and J by 7 bases, with 14 bases left in between.

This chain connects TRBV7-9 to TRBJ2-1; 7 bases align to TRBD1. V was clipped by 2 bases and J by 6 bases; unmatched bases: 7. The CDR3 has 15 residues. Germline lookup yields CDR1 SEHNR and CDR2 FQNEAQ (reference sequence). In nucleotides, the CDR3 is TGTGCCAGCAGCTTAAGTAGAAACAGGGGCAATGAGCAGTTCTTC. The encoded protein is CASSLSRNRGNEQFF. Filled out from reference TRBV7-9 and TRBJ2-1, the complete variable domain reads DTGVSQNPRHKITKRGQNVTFRCDPISEHNRLYWYRQTLGQGPEFLTYFQNEAQLEKSRLLSDRFSAERPKGSFSTLEIQRTEQGDSAMYLCASSLSRNRGNEQFFGPGTRLTVL.

Here the CDR3 DNA reads TGTGCCAGCAGCTTGTTAGGGGGCCCCCTTAACACTGAAGCTTTCTTT. Protein: CASSLLGGPLNTEAFF. The chain uses TRBV5-6 and TRBJ1-1, with 7 bases fitting TRBD1. This CDR3 spans 16 amino acids. The V gene's germline CDR1 is SGHDT and CDR2 YYEEEE. J lost 2 bases, V lost 1 base, and 8 bases had no gene match.

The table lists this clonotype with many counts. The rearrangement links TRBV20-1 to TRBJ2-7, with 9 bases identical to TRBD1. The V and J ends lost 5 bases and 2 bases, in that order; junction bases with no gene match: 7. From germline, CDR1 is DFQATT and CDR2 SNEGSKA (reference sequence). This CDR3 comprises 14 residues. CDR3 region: CSALPGTGTYEQYF. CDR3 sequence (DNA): TGCAGTGCTCTTCCTGGGACAGGGACCTACGAGCAGTACTTC.

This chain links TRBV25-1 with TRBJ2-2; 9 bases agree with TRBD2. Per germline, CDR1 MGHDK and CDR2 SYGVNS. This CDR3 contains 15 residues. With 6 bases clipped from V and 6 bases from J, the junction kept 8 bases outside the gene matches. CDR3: CASRINSGGSGELFF. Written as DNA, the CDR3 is TGTGCCAGCAGGATAAATAGCGGGGGTTCCGGGGAGCTGTTTTTT.

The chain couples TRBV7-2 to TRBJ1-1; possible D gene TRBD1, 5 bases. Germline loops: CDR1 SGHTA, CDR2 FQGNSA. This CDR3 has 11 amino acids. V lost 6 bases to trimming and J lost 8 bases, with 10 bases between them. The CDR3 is CASSYNREAFF. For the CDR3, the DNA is TGTGCCAGCAGTTATAACAGGGAAGCTTTCTTT.

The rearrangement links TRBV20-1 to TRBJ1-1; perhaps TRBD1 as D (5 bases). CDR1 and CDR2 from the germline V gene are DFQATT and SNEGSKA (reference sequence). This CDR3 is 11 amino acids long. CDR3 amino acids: CRGQANTEAFF. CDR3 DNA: TGCAGGGGGCAGGCGAACACTGAAGCTTTCTTT.

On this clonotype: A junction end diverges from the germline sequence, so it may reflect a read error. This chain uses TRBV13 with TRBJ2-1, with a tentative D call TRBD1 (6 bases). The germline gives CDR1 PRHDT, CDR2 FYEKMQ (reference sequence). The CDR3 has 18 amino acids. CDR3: CARSRRGLRRNLYNEQFF. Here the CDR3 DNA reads TGTGCCCGCAGCCGCAGGGGATTACGGCGGAACCTGTACAATGAGCAGTTCTTC.

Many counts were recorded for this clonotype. In DNA, the CDR3 is TGTGCCAGCAGTTTAGCCCAGGCCCAGCATTTT. Its protein product is CASSLAQAQHF. This sequence joins TRBV12-3 or TRBV12-4 and TRBJ1-5; no definite D call. The CDR3 loop spans 11 amino acids. V lost 0 bases, J lost 11 bases, and 5 bases lay in between.

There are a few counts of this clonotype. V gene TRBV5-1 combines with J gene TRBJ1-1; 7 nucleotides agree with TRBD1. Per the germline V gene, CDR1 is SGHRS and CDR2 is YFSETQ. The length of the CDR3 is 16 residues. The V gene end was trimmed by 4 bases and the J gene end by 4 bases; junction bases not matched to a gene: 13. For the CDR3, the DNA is TGCGCCAGCAGCCCTCTTCTTCTTTCAGGGGGCACTGAAGCTTTCTTT. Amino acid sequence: CASSPLLLSGGTEAFF.